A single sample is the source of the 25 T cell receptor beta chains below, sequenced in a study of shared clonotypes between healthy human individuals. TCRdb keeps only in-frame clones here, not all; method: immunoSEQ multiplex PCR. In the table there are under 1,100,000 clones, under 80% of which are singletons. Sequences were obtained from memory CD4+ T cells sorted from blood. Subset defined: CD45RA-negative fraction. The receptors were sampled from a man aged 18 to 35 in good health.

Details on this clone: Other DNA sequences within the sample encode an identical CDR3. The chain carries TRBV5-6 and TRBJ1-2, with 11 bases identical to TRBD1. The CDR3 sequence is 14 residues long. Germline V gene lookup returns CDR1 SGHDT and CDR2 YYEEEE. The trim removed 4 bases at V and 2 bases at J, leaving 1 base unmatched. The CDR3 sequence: CASSGDRGNYGYTF. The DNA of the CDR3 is TGTGCCAGCAGCGGGGACAGGGGGAACTATGGCTACACCTTC.

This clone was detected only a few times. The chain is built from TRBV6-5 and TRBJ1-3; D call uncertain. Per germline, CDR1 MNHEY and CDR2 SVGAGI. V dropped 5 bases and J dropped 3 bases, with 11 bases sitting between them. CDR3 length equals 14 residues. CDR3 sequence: CASSNVEGGNTIYF. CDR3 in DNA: TGTGCCAGCAGTAACGTGGAGGGTGGAAACACCATATATTTT.

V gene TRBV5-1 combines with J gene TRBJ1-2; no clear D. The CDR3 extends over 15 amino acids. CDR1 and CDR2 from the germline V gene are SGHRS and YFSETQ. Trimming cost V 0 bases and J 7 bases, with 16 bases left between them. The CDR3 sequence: CASSLGGEAMAGYTF. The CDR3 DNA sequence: TGCGCCAGCAGCTTGGGGGGAGAGGCGATGGCTGGCTACACCTTC.

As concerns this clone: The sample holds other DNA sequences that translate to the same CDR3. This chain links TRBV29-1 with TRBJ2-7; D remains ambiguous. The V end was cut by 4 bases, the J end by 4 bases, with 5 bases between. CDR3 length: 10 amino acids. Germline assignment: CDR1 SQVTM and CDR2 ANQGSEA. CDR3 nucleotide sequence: TGCAGCGTTGGGGGTTACGAGCAGTACTTC. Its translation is CSVGGYEQYF.

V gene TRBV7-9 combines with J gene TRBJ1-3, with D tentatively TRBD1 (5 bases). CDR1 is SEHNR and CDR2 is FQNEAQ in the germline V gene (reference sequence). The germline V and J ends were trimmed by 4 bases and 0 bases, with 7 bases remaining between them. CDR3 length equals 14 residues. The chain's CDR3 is CASSSGGSGNTIYF. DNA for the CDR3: TGTGCCAGCAGCTCGGGGGGCTCTGGAAACACCATATATTTT. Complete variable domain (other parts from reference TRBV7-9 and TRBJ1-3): DTGVSQNPRHKITKRGQNVTFRCDPISEHNRLYWYRQTLGQGPEFLTYFQNEAQLEKSRLLSDRFSAERPKGSFSTLEIQRTEQGDSAMYLCASSSGGSGNTIYFGEGSWLTVV.

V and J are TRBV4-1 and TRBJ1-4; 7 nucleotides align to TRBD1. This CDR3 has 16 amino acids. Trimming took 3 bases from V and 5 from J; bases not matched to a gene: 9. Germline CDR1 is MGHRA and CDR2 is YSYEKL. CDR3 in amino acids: CASSQGSGQPNEKLFF. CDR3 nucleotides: TGCGCCAGCAGCCAGGGATCGGGACAGCCAAATGAAAAACTGTTTTTT.

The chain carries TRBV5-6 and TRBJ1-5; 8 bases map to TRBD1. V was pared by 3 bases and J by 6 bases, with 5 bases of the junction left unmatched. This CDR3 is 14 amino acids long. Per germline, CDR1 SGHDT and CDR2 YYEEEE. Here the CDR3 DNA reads TGTGCCAGCAGCTCAAACAGGGGGGCTCAGCCCCAGCATTTT. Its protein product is CASSSNRGAQPQHF.

CDR3 in amino acids: CASSTGTSGSNEQFF. CDR3 DNA sequence: TGTGCCAGCAGTACCGGGACTAGCGGGAGCAATGAGCAGTTCTTC. This chain connects TRBV6-1 to TRBJ2-1, with TRBD2 matching 14 bases. CDR1 is MNHNS and CDR2 is SASEGT in the germline V gene. The trim removed 5 bases at V and 6 bases at J, leaving 3 bases unmatched. This CDR3 spans 15 amino acids.

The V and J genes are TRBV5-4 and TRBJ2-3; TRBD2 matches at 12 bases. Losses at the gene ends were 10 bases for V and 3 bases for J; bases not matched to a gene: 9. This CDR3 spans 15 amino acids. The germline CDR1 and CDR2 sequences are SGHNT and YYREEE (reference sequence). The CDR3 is CAGKQTSGRTDTQYF. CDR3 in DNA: TGTGCCGGAAAACAGACTAGCGGGAGAACAGATACGCAGTATTTT.

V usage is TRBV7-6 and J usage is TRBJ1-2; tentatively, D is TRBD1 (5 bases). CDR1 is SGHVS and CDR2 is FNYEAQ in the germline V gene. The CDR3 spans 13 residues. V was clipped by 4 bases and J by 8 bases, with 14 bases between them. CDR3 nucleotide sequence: TGTGCCAGCAGCTCAGACAGTGCTACGGGCTACACCTTC. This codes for CASSSDSATGYTF.

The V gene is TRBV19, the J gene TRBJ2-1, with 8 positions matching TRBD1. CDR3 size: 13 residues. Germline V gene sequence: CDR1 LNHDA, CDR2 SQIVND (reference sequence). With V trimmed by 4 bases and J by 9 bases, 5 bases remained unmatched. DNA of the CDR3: TGTGCCAGTAGTACCCACACAGGGGGTGAGCAGTTCTTC. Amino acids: CASSTHTGGEQFF.

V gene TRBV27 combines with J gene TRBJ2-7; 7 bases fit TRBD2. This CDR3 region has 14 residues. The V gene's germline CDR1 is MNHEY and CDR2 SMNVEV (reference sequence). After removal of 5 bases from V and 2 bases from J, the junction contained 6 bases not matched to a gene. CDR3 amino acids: CASSSQRGPYEQYF. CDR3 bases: TGTGCCAGCAGTAGCCAGCGGGGACCCTACGAGCAGTACTTC.

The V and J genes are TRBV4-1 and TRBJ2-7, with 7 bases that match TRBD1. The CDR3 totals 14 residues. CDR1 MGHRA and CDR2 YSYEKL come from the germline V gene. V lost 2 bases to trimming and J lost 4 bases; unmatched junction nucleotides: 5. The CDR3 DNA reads TGCGCCAGCAGCCAAACAGGGGCCCAATACGAGCAGTACTTC. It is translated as CASSQTGAQYEQYF.

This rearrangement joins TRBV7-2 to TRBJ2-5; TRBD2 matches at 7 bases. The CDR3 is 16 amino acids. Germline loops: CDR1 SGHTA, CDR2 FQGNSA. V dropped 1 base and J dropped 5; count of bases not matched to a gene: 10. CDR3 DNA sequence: TGTGCCAGCAGCTTAGTTAGTGGGAGGGCCCTTGAGACCCAGTACTTC. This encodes CASSLVSGRALETQYF. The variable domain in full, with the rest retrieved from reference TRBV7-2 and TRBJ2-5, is GAGVSQSPSNKVTEKGKDVELRCDPISGHTALYWYRQSLGQGLEFLIYFQGNSAPDKSGLPSDRFSAERTGGSVSTLTIQRTQQEDSAVYLCASSLVSGRALETQYFGPGTRLLVL.

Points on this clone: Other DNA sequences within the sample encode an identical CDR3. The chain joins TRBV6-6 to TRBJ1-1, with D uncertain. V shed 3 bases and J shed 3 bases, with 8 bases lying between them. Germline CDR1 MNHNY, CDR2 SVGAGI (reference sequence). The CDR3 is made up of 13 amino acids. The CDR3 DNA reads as TGTGCCAGCAGTTATACGGGGTACACTGAAGCTTTCTTT. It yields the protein CASSYTGYTEAFF.

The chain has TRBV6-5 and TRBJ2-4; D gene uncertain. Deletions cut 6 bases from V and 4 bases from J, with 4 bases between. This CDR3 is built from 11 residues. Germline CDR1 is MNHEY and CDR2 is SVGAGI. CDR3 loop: CASSSKNIQYF. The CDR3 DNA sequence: TGTGCCAGCAGCAGTAAAAACATTCAGTACTTC.

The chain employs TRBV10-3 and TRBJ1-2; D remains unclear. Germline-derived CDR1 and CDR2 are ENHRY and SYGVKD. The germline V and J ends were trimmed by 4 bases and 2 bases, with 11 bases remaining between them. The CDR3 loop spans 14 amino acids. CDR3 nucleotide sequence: TGTGCCATCAGTGCGGTAAACTCCAACTATGGCTACACCTTC. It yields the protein CAISAVNSNYGYTF.

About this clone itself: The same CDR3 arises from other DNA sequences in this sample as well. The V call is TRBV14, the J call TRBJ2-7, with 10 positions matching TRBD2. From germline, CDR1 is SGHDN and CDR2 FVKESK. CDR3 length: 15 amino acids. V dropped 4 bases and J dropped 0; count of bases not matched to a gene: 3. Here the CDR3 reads CASSLAGGSSYEQYF. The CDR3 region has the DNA TGTGCCAGCAGCCTAGCGGGAGGCAGCTCCTACGAGCAGTACTTC.

The CDR3 region is CASSGGQGAYNEQFF. CDR3 DNA: TGTGCCAGCAGCGGGGGACAGGGGGCATACAATGAGCAGTTCTTC. This chain links TRBV9 with TRBJ2-1, with TRBD1 matching 12 bases. There are 15 residues in the CDR3. CDR1 SGDLS and CDR2 YYNGEE come from the germline V gene. The junction had 2 bases not matched to a gene; V was cut back by 3 bases and J by 4 bases.

The DNA of the CDR3 is TGTGCCAGCAGCTTGGGCCGGGCGACGCAGTATTTT. Its translation is CASSLGRATQYF. This chain uses TRBV5-4 with TRBJ2-3; the D is unclear. V lost 0 bases and J 9 bases, leaving 8 bases between the germline ends. Germline CDR1 and CDR2: SGHNT and YYREEE (reference sequence). The CDR3 is made up of 12 amino acids.

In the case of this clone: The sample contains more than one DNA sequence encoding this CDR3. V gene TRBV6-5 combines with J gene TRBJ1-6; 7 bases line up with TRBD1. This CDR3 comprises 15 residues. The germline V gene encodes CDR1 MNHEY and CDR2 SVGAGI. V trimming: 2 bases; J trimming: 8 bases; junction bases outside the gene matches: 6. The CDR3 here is CASSYTRQGDSPLHF. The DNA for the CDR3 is TGTGCCAGCAGTTACACAAGACAGGGAGATTCACCCCTCCACTTT.

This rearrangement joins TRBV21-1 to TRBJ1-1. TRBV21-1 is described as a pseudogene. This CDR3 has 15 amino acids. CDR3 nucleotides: TGTGCCAGTTATCGGCAGATGGGGTCGAACACTGAAGCTTTCTTT. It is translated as CASYRQMGSNTEAFF.

The CDR3 spells CASSLASNTDTQYF. Here the CDR3 DNA reads TGTGCCAGCAGCTTAGCATCAAACACAGATACGCAGTATTTT. The chain has TRBV7-2 and TRBJ2-3, with D unresolved. This CDR3 region has 14 residues. Germline V lookup: CDR1 SGHTA, CDR2 FQGNSA. The V end was cut by 0 bases, the J end by 2 bases, with 6 bases between.

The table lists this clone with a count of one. In DNA form, the CDR3 reads TGCAGCGTTGTCGCCAGCGGGGGGACCACAGATACGCAGTATTTT. Translated, it gives CSVVASGGTTDTQYF. The chain uses TRBV29-1 and TRBJ2-3; 9 bases align to TRBD2. V lost 4 bases and J lost 2; bases outside the gene matches: 7. Germline values: CDR1 SQVTM, CDR2 ANQGSEA. The CDR3 sequence is 15 residues long.

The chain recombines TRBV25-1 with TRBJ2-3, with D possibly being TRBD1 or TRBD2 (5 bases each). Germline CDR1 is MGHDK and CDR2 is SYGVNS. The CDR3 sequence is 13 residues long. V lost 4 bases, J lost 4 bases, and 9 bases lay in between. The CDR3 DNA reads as TGTGCCAGCAGTGGGGGACCCTCAGATACGCAGTATTTT. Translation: CASSGGPSDTQYF.